This note documents a single TCR beta chain sequence. The CDR3 spans 17 residues. Germline CDR1 is MNHEY and CDR2 is SMNVEV (reference sequence). The ends were cut back, 5 bases at V and 0 bases at J, with 17 bases in the middle. The sample comes from a study of CD8 T cells in Susac syndrome. RNA was extracted with the RNeasy kit, and a quantity of about 0.5 to 1 ug was reverse transcribed using random hexamers. A single record per CDR3 protein comes from TCRdb applying MiXCR to the immunoSEQ multiplex PCR reads. The sample contains about 200,000 distinct CDR3 sequences, 95% of which appear only once.

The V gene is TRBV27, the J gene TRBJ1-5, with D maybe TRBD1 (5 bases). This sequence originates from a human donor in good health. The sequenced sample consisted of CD4+ T cells from PBMCs. In DNA, the CDR3 is TGTGCCAGCAGTATCCGGGGGGGTCCCTATAGCAATCAGCCCCAGCATTTT. This sequence encodes CASSIRGGPYSNQPQHF.